This entry features one TCR beta chain sequence. This sample was included in a study of blood T cell repertoires in COVID-19. Germline trimming cut 5 bases from V and 7 bases from J; bases unmatched to any gene: 12. CDR3 length: 15 residues. CDR1 and CDR2 from the germline V gene are MNHEY and SMNVEV (reference sequence). Authors' data handling: By means of reference gene primer amplification, nucleated cell counts were estimated. The method was immunoSEQ multiplex PCR; TCRdb's version includes in-frame clones alone and lacks a portion of them. That table is the source of V, J and clone size, and D and trimming were worked out from the DNA. Among approximately 140,000 clones listed, 85% to 90% were seen once.

The chain uses TRBV27 and TRBJ1-1; TRBD1 matches 8 bases. Sequenced material: peripheral blood. The sequence was obtained from a man younger than 35 with COVID-19, enrolled during active disease. The CDR3 nucleotides read TGTGCCAGCAGTCCAGGGACAGGCCGGCCGATTGAAGCTTTCTTT. Amino acids: CASSPGTGRPIEAFF.